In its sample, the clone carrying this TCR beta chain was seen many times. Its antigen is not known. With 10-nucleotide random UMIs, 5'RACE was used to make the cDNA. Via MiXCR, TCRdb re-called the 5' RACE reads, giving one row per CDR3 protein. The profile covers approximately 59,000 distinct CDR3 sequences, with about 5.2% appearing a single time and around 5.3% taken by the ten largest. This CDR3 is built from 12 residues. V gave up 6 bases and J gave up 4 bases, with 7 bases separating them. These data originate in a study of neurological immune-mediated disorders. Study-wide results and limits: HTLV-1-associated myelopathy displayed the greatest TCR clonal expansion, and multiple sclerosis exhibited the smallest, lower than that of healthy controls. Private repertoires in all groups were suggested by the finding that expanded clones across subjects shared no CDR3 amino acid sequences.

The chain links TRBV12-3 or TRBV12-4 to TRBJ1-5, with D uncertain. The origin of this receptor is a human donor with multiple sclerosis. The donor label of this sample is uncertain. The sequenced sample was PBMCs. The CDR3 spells CASSRPNQPQHF. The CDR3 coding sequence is TGTGCCAGCAGCCGGCCTAATCAGCCCCAGCATTTT.